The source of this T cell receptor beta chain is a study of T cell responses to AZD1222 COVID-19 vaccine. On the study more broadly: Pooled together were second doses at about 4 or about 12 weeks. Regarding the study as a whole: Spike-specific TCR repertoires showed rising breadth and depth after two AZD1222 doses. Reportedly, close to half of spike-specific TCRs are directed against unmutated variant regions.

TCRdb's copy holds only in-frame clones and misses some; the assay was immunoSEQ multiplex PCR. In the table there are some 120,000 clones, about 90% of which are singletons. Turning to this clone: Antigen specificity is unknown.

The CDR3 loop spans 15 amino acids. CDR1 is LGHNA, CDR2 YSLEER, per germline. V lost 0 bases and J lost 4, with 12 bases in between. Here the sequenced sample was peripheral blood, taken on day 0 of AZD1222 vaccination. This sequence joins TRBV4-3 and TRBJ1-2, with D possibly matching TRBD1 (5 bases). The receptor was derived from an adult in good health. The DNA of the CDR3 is TGCGCCAGCAGCCAAGATCTCCGACAGTCCTATGGCTACACCTTC. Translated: CASSQDLRQSYGYTF.